The 28 T cell receptor beta chains in this list originate from one sample, sequenced in a study of tissue T cells after allogeneic stem cell transplantation. Assay used: immunoSEQ multiplex PCR; TCRdb lists only in-frame clones, some missing. The sample contains 6,000 to 9,500 clones, over 30% of which appear only once. Stated time point: mouse harvest day 14 after allogeneic transplant. The graft held 10^6 splenic CD5+ T cells and 10^7 T-cell-depleted bone marrow cells. Sequenced: skin. All receptors derive from a female BALB/c mouse given C57BL/6 T cells with graft-versus-host disease after an allogeneic hematopoietic cell transplant.

In regard to this clone: Each gene name is a mouse one. The missing CDR3 end, 1 residue past where the read stops, is filled in from the germline J gene. Other DNA sequences in the sample encode the same CDR3. The genes are TRBV1 and TRBJ1-1; D is unresolved. CDR1 and CDR2 (germline): NSQYPW, LRSPGD (reference sequence). The CDR3 loop spans 13 amino acids. Between the trimmed V and J ends, which lost 1 base and 1 base, there was a span of 4 bases. The sequenced part of the CDR3 DNA is TGCACCTGCAGTGCAGGGGGAAACACAGAAGTCTTC. Translating it yields CTCSAGGNTEVF. The entire CDR3 is CTCSAGGNTEVFF. The variable domain in full, with the rest retrieved from reference TRBV1 and TRBJ1-1, is VTLLEQNPRWRLVPRGQAVNLRCILKNSQYPWMSWYQQDLQKQLQWLFTLRSPGDKEVKSLPGADYLATRVTDTELRLQVANMSQGRTLYCTCSAGGNTEVFFGKGTRLTVV.

The sample holds a few counts of this clone. Each gene name is a mouse one. From the germline J gene comes the end of the CDR3, since the read stops 1 residue before it. The rearrangement links TRBV20 to TRBJ2-4; the D is unclear. This CDR3 comprises 13 residues. Trimming removed 1 base from V and 0 bases from J, with 5 bases in between. The V gene's germline CDR1 is GFQATS and CDR2 STVNSAI. The CDR3 is CGARGGSQNTLYF. The part of the CDR3 DNA that was read is TGTGGTGCTAGGGGAGGTAGTCAAAACACCTTGTAC.

In this sample, this clone is medium-sized. Here the gene names and germline are mouse. The CDR3 extends 1 residue past the end of the read, so its final part is completed from the germline J gene. Other DNA sequences from this sample encode an identical CDR3 as well. The chain has TRBV26 and TRBJ1-1; D call uncertain. V was clipped by 2 bases and J by 1 base, with 5 bases between them. The CDR3 covers 13 residues. Per the germline V gene, CDR1 is KGHPV and CDR2 is FQNQEV (reference sequence). Incomplete CDR3 DNA: TGTGCCAGCAGTCTGAGACAAAACACAGAAGTCTTC. It is translated as CASSLRQNTEVF. From start to end, the CDR3 is CASSLRQNTEVFF.

As for this clone: The genes are named according to mouse. Read data end 1 residue before the CDR3 end; the end is taken from the germline J gene. V usage is TRBV26 and J usage is TRBJ2-4; TRBD1 aligns across 9 bases. Germline CDR1 reads KGHPV; CDR2 reads FQNQEV (reference sequence). With 2 bases clipped from V and 2 bases from J, the junction kept 5 bases outside the gene matches. The CDR3 spans 16 residues. Partial CDR3 DNA: TGTGCCAGCAGTCTGGGGACAGGGAGGAATCAAAACACCTTGTAC. The encoded protein is CASSLGTGRNQNTLY. Given in full, the CDR3 is CASSLGTGRNQNTLYF. The full variable domain, completed using reference TRBV26 and TRBJ2-4, is NSKVIQTPRYLVKGQGQKAKMRCIPEKGHPVVFWYQQNKNNEFKFLINFQNQEVLQQIDMTEKRFSAECPSNSPCSLEIQSSEAGDSALYLCASSLGTGRNQNTLYFGAGTRLSVL.

This clone has more than one count but fewer than ten. An end of the junction differs from the germline gene, which may be a read error. Each gene name is a mouse one. Read coverage stops 1 residue before the CDR3 terminus; the germline J gene supplies the remainder. V gene TRBV20 combines with J gene TRBJ2-1, with TRBD2 matching 12 bases. This CDR3 region has 15 residues. The germline V gene encodes CDR1 GFQATS and CDR2 STVNSAI. CDR3 DNA (partial): TGTGGTGCTCGGGACTGGGGGGTTAACTATGCTGAGCAGTTC. Amino acid sequence: CGARDWGVNYAEQF. The CDR3, in full, reads CGARDWGVNYAEQFF.

This clone has more than one count but fewer than ten. Genes and germline come from the mouse. The read is 1 residue too short to cover the CDR3 end, so that end is filled in from the germline J gene. The chain uses TRBV3 and TRBJ1-4; tentative D call: TRBD1 (5 bases). V lost 5 bases to trimming and J lost 0 bases, with 7 bases between them. The V gene's germline CDR1 is SNHLY and CDR2 FYNGKV (reference sequence). CDR3 length equals 14 residues. Partial CDR3 DNA: TGTGCCAGCAGCCGACAGATTTCCAACGAAAGATTATTT. Translation gives CASSRQISNERLF. The entire CDR3 protein is CASSRQISNERLFF.

Regarding this clone: Mouse gene names and germline throughout. The missing CDR3 end, 1 residue past where the read stops, is filled in from the germline J gene. The V and J genes are TRBV13-2 and TRBJ2-5; D is uncertain. V gave up 5 bases and J gave up 0 bases, with 4 bases separating them. CDR1 NNHNN and CDR2 SYGAGS come from the germline V gene (reference sequence). The CDR3 is made up of 12 amino acids. The sequenced part of the CDR3 DNA is TGTGCCAGCGGGGTTAACCAAGACACCCAGTAC. This codes for CASGVNQDTQY. The full CDR3 is CASGVNQDTQYF.

In its sample, this clone was seen a few times. Gene names are the mouse ones. Here the CDR3 reads CASSQDASSYEQYF. Partial CDR3 DNA: TGTGCCAGCAGCCAAGATGCCAGCTCCTATGAACAGTAC. The genes are TRBV2 and TRBJ2-7, with D unresolved. The CDR3 end falls 1 residue outside the read, so it is completed with the germline J gene. This CDR3 has 14 residues. The V end was cut by 0 bases, the J end by 0 bases, with 6 bases between. Germline CDR1 is LGHNA and CDR2 is YSYQKL.

This clone was picked up a small number of times. Germline and genes here are mouse. Here the CDR3 reads CASSLQGHTEVFF. CDR3 DNA, as far as it was read: TGTGCCAGCAGTTTACAGGGGCACACAGAAGTCTTC. V and J are TRBV15 and TRBJ1-1; D might be TRBD1 (6 bases). The read comes to an end 1 residue before the CDR3 does, leaving the germline J gene to fill in the end. This CDR3 has 13 residues. The V end lost 2 bases, the J end lost 3 bases, and 7 bases lay between the germline ends. The V gene's germline CDR1 is SGHND and CDR2 FRSKSL.

A word on this clone: Genes and germline come from the mouse. The CDR3 end lies 1 residue beyond the end of the read and is filled in from the germline J gene. The chain recombines TRBV14 with TRBJ1-3; the D is unclear. From germline, CDR1 is SGHDT and CDR2 FRDEAV. V shed 5 bases and J shed 0 bases, with 3 bases lying between them. The CDR3 sequence is 12 residues long. The CDR3 spells CASRISGNTLYF. CDR3 bases read: TGTGCCAGCAGGATTTCTGGAAATACGCTCTAT. The entire variable domain, with the rest obtained from reference TRBV14 and TRBJ1-3, is as follows: EAGVTQSPRYAVLQEGQAVSFWCDPISGHDTLYWYQQPRDQGPQLLVYFRDEAVIDNSQLPSDRFSAVRPKGTNSTLKIQSAKQGDTATYLCASRISGNTLYFGEGSRLIVV.

A remark on this clone: Gene and germline names: mouse. Coverage ceases 1 residue before the CDR3 finishes, and the germline J gene fills in the end. The rearrangement links TRBV3 to TRBJ2-3, with D tentatively TRBD1 (7 bases). The germline gives CDR1 SNHLY, CDR2 FYNGKV (reference sequence). The CDR3 runs to 14 residues. V lost 6 bases and J lost 1, with 11 bases in between. The CDR3 DNA, read in part, is TGTGCCAGCAGGAGGGGGCAGGGTGCAGAAACGCTGTAT. Its protein product is CASRRGQGAETLY. The full CDR3 is CASRRGQGAETLYF.

By sample share, this clone is medium-sized. The gene names here belong to mouse. The CDR3 end is not reached by the read, which stops 1 residue before it; the germline J gene fills it in. The J gene is TRBJ1-2, the V gene TRBV3, with D possibly matching TRBD1 (6 bases). Germline CDR1 SNHLY, CDR2 FYNGKV (reference sequence). This CDR3 spans 13 amino acids. V was shortened by 4 bases and J by 0 bases, with 6 bases between the two germline ends. This CDR3 is CASSWTANSDYTF. The sequenced part of the CDR3 DNA is TGTGCCAGCAGCTGGACAGCAAACTCCGACTACACC.

With respect to this clone: At one end the junction does not follow the germline gene, possibly because of a read error. Here the gene names and germline are mouse. The read comes to an end 1 residue before the CDR3 does, leaving the germline J gene to fill in the end. The gene calls are TRBV13-2 and TRBJ2-7; unclear D gene. This CDR3 has 12 residues. Germline CDR1 is NNHNN and CDR2 is SYGAGS (reference sequence). CDR3 residues: CASSDAIYEQYF. The DNA read from the CDR3 is TGTGCCAGCAGTGATGCGATCTATGAACAGTAC.

Note on this clone: Gene names refer to mouse genes. The sequence runs out 1 residue before the end of the CDR3; the remainder is reconstructed from the germline J gene. The chain combines TRBV17 with TRBJ2-1, with 12 bases fitting TRBD2. This CDR3 is built from 17 residues. Germline V gene data show CDR1 as MNHDT and CDR2 as YYDKIL. Trimming took 3 bases from V and 0 from J; bases not matched to a gene: 3. CDR3 DNA (partial): TGTGCTAGCAGTAGTGGGACTGGGGGGCCTAACTATGCTGAGCAGTTC. Protein product: CASSSGTGGPNYAEQF. The whole CDR3 protein is CASSSGTGGPNYAEQFF.

Worth noting for this clone: The genes are named according to mouse. The read halts 1 residue ahead of the CDR3 end, with the missing end drawn from the germline J gene. The J gene is TRBJ1-5, the V gene TRBV26; the match to TRBD1 covers 7 bases. The V segment lost 4 bases and the J segment 6 bases; nucleotides outside the gene matches: 0. Germline lookup yields CDR1 KGHPV and CDR2 FQNQEV (reference sequence). The CDR3 totals 12 residues. The CDR3 here is CASSRDSQAPLF. CDR3 bases read: TGTGCCAGCAGTCGGGACAGCCAGGCTCCGCTT. Using reference TRBV26 and TRBJ1-5 for the parts outside the CDR3, the full variable domain is NSKVIQTPRYLVKGQGQKAKMRCIPEKGHPVVFWYQQNKNNEFKFLINFQNQEVLQQIDMTEKRFSAECPSNSPCSLEIQSSEAGDSALYLCASSRDSQAPLFGEGTRLSVL.

Turning to this clone: The junction does not match germline at one end; this may be a read error. Here the gene names and germline are mouse. Read data end 1 residue before the CDR3 end; the end is taken from the germline J gene. This sequence joins TRBV2 and TRBJ1-4; 9 bases are a match to TRBD1. Looked up from germline, CDR1 is LGHNA and CDR2 is YSYQKL. This CDR3 has 16 residues. The chain's CDR3 is CASSQDGTGSSERLFF. The part of the CDR3 DNA that was read is TGTGCCAGCAGCCAAGACGGGACAGGGTCCAGCGAAAGATTATTT.

A note on this clone: The listed genes are named as in mouse. The DNA ends 1 residue before the CDR3 does, and the rest of the CDR3 is filled in from the germline J gene. This rearrangement joins TRBV16 to TRBJ2-7; 9 nucleotides agree with TRBD2. This CDR3 contains 15 residues. V dropped 3 bases and J dropped 0; count of bases not matched to a gene: 3. Germline CDR1 and CDR2: SGHSA and FRNQAP. CDR3 sequence reads: CASSFGLGSSYEQYF. The CDR3 DNA, read in part, is TGTGCAAGCAGCTTCGGACTGGGGAGCTCCTATGAACAGTAC.

Within the sample, this clone is medium-sized. The listed genes are named as in mouse. Sequencing ends 1 residue short of the CDR3 end; the germline J gene provides the rest. V and J are TRBV5 and TRBJ2-7; 8 bases are shared with TRBD2. The CDR3 extends over 14 amino acids. The V segment lost 0 bases and the J segment 4 bases; nucleotides outside the gene matches: 2. The V gene's germline CDR1 is LGHNA and CDR2 YNLKQL (reference sequence). CDR3 DNA (partial): TGTGCCAGCAGCCAAGAGTGGACTGGGTATGAACAGTAC. As protein: CASSQEWTGYEQY. The full CDR3 reads CASSQEWTGYEQYF.

On this clone itself: Gene names refer to mouse genes. The missing CDR3 end, 1 residue past where the read stops, is filled in from the germline J gene. The chain links TRBV12-2 to TRBJ1-4; D is unresolved. Germline V gene sequence: CDR1 SGHLS, CDR2 HYDKME. The V end lost 1 base, the J end lost 1 base, and 6 bases lay between the germline ends. The CDR3 loop spans 14 amino acids. CDR3 DNA (partial): TGTGCCAGCTCTCTTGGCAATTCCAACGAAAGATTATTT. Protein sequence: CASSLGNSNERLF. The full CDR3 reads CASSLGNSNERLFF. Full variable domain (missing parts from reference TRBV12-2 and TRBJ1-4): NSGVVQSPRYIIKGKGERSILKCIPISGHLSVAWYQQTQGQELKFFIQHYDKMERDKGNLPSRFSVQQFDDYHSEMNMSALELEDSAVYFCASSLGNSNERLFFGHGTKLSVL.

In its sample, this clone was seen a few times. Gene names and germline refer to mouse. The CDR3 bases that were read are TGTGCCAGCTCTCTCGGCCAGGGGAACTCCGACTACACC. This sequence encodes CASSLGQGNSDYT. The whole CDR3 is CASSLGQGNSDYTF. V is TRBV12-1 and J is TRBJ1-2; D is possibly TRBD1 (6 bases). The read comes to an end 1 residue before the CDR3 does, leaving the germline J gene to fill in the end. Germline V gene sequence: CDR1 SGHSN, CDR2 HYEKVE. V was trimmed by 0 bases and J by 2 bases, leaving 9 bases between them. This CDR3 has 14 residues.

With respect to this clone: The gene names given are mouse names. The CDR3 end is not reached by the read, which stops 1 residue before it; the germline J gene fills it in. This chain joins TRBV19 and TRBJ2-5; TRBD2 matches 8 bases. The V gene end was trimmed by 1 base and the J gene end by 6 bases; junction bases not matched to a gene: 4. The V gene's germline CDR1 is FNHDT and CDR2 SITEND (reference sequence). The CDR3 runs 14 residues. The CDR3 region is CASSIRGGEDTQYF. Incomplete CDR3 DNA: TGTGCCAGCAGTATAAGGGGGGGCGAGGACACCCAGTAC.

On this clone: Gene names refer to mouse genes. The read gets to within 1 residue of the CDR3 end, and the germline J gene fills in the rest. V usage is TRBV13-2 and J usage is TRBJ2-7; TRBD2 matches 7 bases. V dropped 3 bases and J dropped 7; count of bases not matched to a gene: 4. CDR1 and CDR2 from the germline V gene are NNHNN and SYGAGS (reference sequence). The CDR3 is made up of 12 amino acids. Incomplete CDR3 DNA: TGTGCCAGCGGTGGGGGGGGGGAGGAACAGTAC. This sequence encodes CASGGGGEEQY. The whole CDR3 sequence is CASGGGGEEQYF.

In this sample, this clone turned up a few times. Each gene name is a mouse one. The read gets to within 1 residue of the CDR3 end, and the germline J gene fills in the rest. V and J are TRBV12-2 and TRBJ2-1; no definite D call. The CDR3 is made up of 14 amino acids. V was shortened by 2 bases and J by 1 base, with 8 bases between the two germline ends. The germline V gene encodes CDR1 SGHLS and CDR2 HYDKME. CDR3 protein: CASSPGGNYAEQFF. The CDR3 bases that were read are TGTGCCAGCTCTCCAGGAGGGAACTATGCTGAGCAGTTC.

For this clone: Gene names are the mouse ones. The CDR3 end is not reached by the read, which stops 1 residue before it; the germline J gene fills it in. V is TRBV13-2 and J is TRBJ2-3; TRBD2 matches 8 bases. Looked up from germline, CDR1 is NNHNN and CDR2 is SYGAGS (reference sequence). Losses at the gene ends were 5 bases for V and 3 bases for J; bases not matched to a gene: 2. This CDR3 has 13 amino acids. CDR3 protein: CASGGGRAETLYF. The covered CDR3 bases are TGTGCCAGCGGGGGGGGGCGGGCAGAAACGCTGTAT.

This clone was seen a few times. Mouse names are used for the genes. The read halts 1 residue ahead of the CDR3 end, with the missing end drawn from the germline J gene. The chain employs TRBV1 and TRBJ1-1; 9 bases line up with TRBD1. This CDR3 is built from 14 residues. V lost 3 bases to trimming and J lost 6 bases; unmatched junction nucleotides: 5. Per the germline V gene, CDR1 is NSQYPW and CDR2 is LRSPGD (reference sequence). CDR3 DNA (partial): TGCACCTGCAGTGCCCGGGACAGGGATCCAGAAGTCTTC. Residues: CTCSARDRDPEVF. The whole CDR3 is CTCSARDRDPEVFF.

Of note for this clone: The listed genes are named as in mouse. The read falls 1 residue short of the CDR3 end, and the missing part is taken from the germline J gene. The rearrangement links TRBV31 to TRBJ2-1; 11 positions match TRBD1. CDR1 is GKSSPN, CDR2 SITVG, per germline. J lost 3 bases, V lost 0 bases, and 4 bases had no gene match. CDR3 length equals 16 residues. CDR3 protein: CAWSLGQGEGYAEQFF. The part of the CDR3 DNA that was read is TGTGCCTGGAGTCTGGGACAGGGGGAGGGCTATGCTGAGCAGTTC.

A few counts support this clone. Gene names refer to mouse genes. The read falls 1 residue short of the CDR3 end, and the missing part is taken from the germline J gene. The J gene is TRBJ2-3, the V gene TRBV26, with 11 nucleotides matching TRBD2. V lost 0 bases to trimming and J lost 3 bases; unmatched junction nucleotides: 2. CDR3 length equals 16 residues. The V gene's germline CDR1 is KGHPV and CDR2 FQNQEV (reference sequence). The CDR3 protein is CASSLSNWGGAETLYF. The CDR3 DNA, read in part, is TGTGCCAGCAGTCTGTCGAACTGGGGGGGCGCAGAAACGCTGTAT.

In this sample, this clone is medium-sized (0.01 to 0.1%). Gene names and germline match the mouse. The read finishes 1 residue shy of the CDR3 end, and the germline J gene is used to complete it. The V call is TRBV31, the J call TRBJ2-7, with a weak D call TRBD1 (6 bases). Germline V gene sequence: CDR1 GKSSPN, CDR2 SITVG. CDR3 length: 14 amino acids. The ends were cut back, 5 bases at V and 3 bases at J, with 17 bases in the middle. Incomplete CDR3 DNA: TGTGCCTGGGGGAAAACGGGACATATCTATGAACAGTAC. Its translation is CAWGKTGHIYEQY. The full CDR3 reads CAWGKTGHIYEQYF.